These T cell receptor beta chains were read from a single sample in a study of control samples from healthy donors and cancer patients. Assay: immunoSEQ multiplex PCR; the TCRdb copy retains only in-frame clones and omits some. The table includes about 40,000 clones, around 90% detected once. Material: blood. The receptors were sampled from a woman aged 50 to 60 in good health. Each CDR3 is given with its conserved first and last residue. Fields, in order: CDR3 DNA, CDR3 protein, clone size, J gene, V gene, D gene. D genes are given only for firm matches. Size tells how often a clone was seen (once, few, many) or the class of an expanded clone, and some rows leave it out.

TGTGCCAGTAGACCCACATTGGGGGGGTTAGCCAAAAACATTCAGTACTTC | CASRPTLGGLAKNIQYF | once | TRBJ2-4 | TRBV19 | TRBD2
TGCGCCAGCAGCCCATGGACAGAGCCGAACACTGAAGCTTTCTTT | CASSPWTEPNTEAFF | . | TRBJ1-1 | TRBV5-1 | .
TGTGCCAGCAGCCGCCAACAGGGTGCTTACGAAAAACTGTTTTTT | CASSRQQGAYEKLFF | once | TRBJ1-4 | TRBV5-4 | .
TGTGCCAGCAGCTTGGGTACAGGGGGCACAGATACGCAGTATTTT | CASSLGTGGTDTQYF | . | TRBJ2-3 | TRBV5-8 | TRBD1
TGTGCCACCTCGGTCGTCGGTGAGACCCAGTACTTC | CATSVVGETQYF | . | TRBJ2-5 | TRBV6-6 | .
TGCGCCAGCAGCCAAGATCAGGGAGGGTCGGGCTATGGCTACACCTTC | CASSQDQGGSGYGYTF | . | TRBJ1-2 | TRBV4-3 | .
TGTGCCAGCAGTGTAACACTTTATAGCAATCAGCCCCAGCATTTT | CASSVTLYSNQPQHF | once | TRBJ1-5 | TRBV2 | .
TGTGCCAGCAGTGAAAGTGGTGTGCTAATGAACACTGAAGCTTTCTTT | CASSESGVLMNTEAFF | . | TRBJ1-1 | TRBV6-1 | .
TGTGCCAGCAGCTTCAGGGGTTGGAAGAAAGCTTTCTTT | CASSFRGWKKAFF | . | TRBJ1-1 | TRBV11-1 | .
TGTGCCAGCAGCGTCTCTAGCGGCGAGCAGTACTTC | CASSVSSGEQYF | . | TRBJ2-7 | TRBV9 | TRBD2
TGTGCCAGCAGCCCCTGGGGGACCCGGGCGGACACCATATATTTT | CASSPWGTRADTIYF | . | TRBJ1-3 | TRBV5-8 | .
TGTGCCAGCAGTTTTACGATCACAGCAGGGAATGGCTACACCTTC | CASSFTITAGNGYTF | . | TRBJ1-2 | TRBV27 | .
TGCAGCGTTGAAGCAGGAGTTCTCAACTATGGCTACACCTTC | CSVEAGVLNYGYTF | . | TRBJ1-2 | TRBV29-1 | .
TGTGCCAGCAGCGTAGGGAGGGGGGGCACAGATACGCAGTATTTT | CASSVGRGGTDTQYF | . | TRBJ2-3 | TRBV9 | .
TGTGCCACCAGTGAGGGGAGGTTAGTGTCCCCAGATACGCAGTATTTT | CATSEGRLVSPDTQYF | . | TRBJ2-3 | TRBV24-1 | .
TGTGCCAGCAATTTTTACAGGGAGGATGGCTACACCTTC | CASNFYREDGYTF | . | TRBJ1-2 | TRBV6-5 | .
TGTGCCAGCAGCTTAGGCGAAGGGTGGGGGGGAAAACTGTTTTTT | CASSLGEGWGGKLFF | . | TRBJ1-4 | TRBV7-8 | .
TGTGCCAGCAGTGCAGAGGACGGTGGAAACACTGAAGCTTTCTTT | CASSAEDGGNTEAFF | . | TRBJ1-1 | TRBV6-4 | .
TGTGCCAGCAGTAGGGGGACACCGGAGCACACCTTC | CASSRGTPEHTF | . | TRBJ1-2 | TRBV5-6 | .
TGCGCCAGCAGCTCATTACCCCAGACGGAGTACAATGAGCAGTTCTTC | CASSSLPQTEYNEQFF | . | TRBJ2-1 | TRBV5-1 | .
TGTGCCAGCAGCTTCCTGACTAGCTGGGGGGGCAATGAGCAGTTCTTC | CASSFLTSWGGNEQFF | . | TRBJ2-1 | TRBV5-6 | TRBD2
TGTGCCAGCAGCTTGGCCAGCTACTCAACCTACAATGAGCAGTTCTTC | CASSLASYSTYNEQFF | . | TRBJ2-1 | TRBV7-2 | .
TGTGCCAGCAGCCTAAACAAGGGAGATGGGAACACTGAAGCTTTCTTT | CASSLNKGDGNTEAFF | . | TRBJ1-1 | TRBV9 | .
TGTGCCAGCAGGGAGACTAGCGGGGGCACAGATACGCAGTATTTT | CASRETSGGTDTQYF | . | TRBJ2-3 | TRBV6-5 | TRBD2
TGTGCCAGCAGCTTAGACACCGGGGAGCTGTTTTTT | CASSLDTGELFF | . | TRBJ2-2 | TRBV5-6 | .
TGTGCCAGCAGCTTCCACGGAAACACCGGGGAGCTGTTTTTT | CASSFHGNTGELFF | . | TRBJ2-2 | TRBV7-3 | .
TGTGCCAGCACCGGAGCCTCCGCTGGTTCAGGTGAGCAGTTCTTC | CASTGASAGSGEQFF | . | TRBJ2-1 | TRBV2 | .
TGTGCCGTACAGGGAGTTCGGGCTGGCTACACCTTC | CAVQGVRAGYTF | . | TRBJ1-2 | TRBV10-3 | .
TGTGCCAGCAGTTTACAGGGGACTGAAGCTTTCTTT | CASSLQGTEAFF | . | TRBJ1-1 | TRBV12-3/TRBV12-4 | .
TGTGCCAGCAGCTTAGGCGGGGGGGCAGATACGCAGTATTTT | CASSLGGGADTQYF | . | TRBJ2-3 | TRBV7-9 | TRBD2
TGTGCCAGTAGTCCCTCGGCCGGGACAGGGACAAGGGGCAATCAGCCCCAGCATTTT | CASSPSAGTGTRGNQPQHF | . | TRBJ1-5 | TRBV19 | TRBD1
TGTGCCAGCAGCTCCTACAGCGCAACTAATGAAAAACTGTTTTTT | CASSSYSATNEKLFF | . | TRBJ1-4 | TRBV7-9 | .
TGTGCCAGCAGTCCGGACAGGGCCATGAACACTGAAGCTTTCTTT | CASSPDRAMNTEAFF | . | TRBJ1-1 | TRBV27 | TRBD1
TGTGCCAGCAGCTTGGAAATCGAGCAGTACTTC | CASSLEIEQYF | . | TRBJ2-7 | TRBV5-6 | .
TGTGCCAGCAGCACTGTTCCGAACACCGGGGAGCTGTTTTTT | CASSTVPNTGELFF | . | TRBJ2-2 | TRBV5-8 | .
TGTGCCAGCAGCCCGTTGGACGGAAACAATGAGCAGTTCTTC | CASSPLDGNNEQFF | once | TRBJ2-1 | TRBV14 | .
TGTGCCAGCAGCCAGGGAGGCACTGAAGCTTTCTTT | CASSQGGTEAFF | . | TRBJ1-1 | TRBV12-3/TRBV12-4 | .
TGTGCCAGCAGCCCGGGGGTTGTCAATGAGCAGTTCTTC | CASSPGVVNEQFF | . | TRBJ2-1 | TRBV7-7 | .
TGTGCCAGCAGCCAAGCCCGGACAGGGATAAGCACAGATACGCAGTATTTT | CASSQARTGISTDTQYF | . | TRBJ2-3 | TRBV3-1/TRBV3-2 | TRBD1
TGTGCCAGTAGGCTGACAGGGAAGGACTATGGCTACACCTTC | CASRLTGKDYGYTF | . | TRBJ1-2 | TRBV19 | TRBD1
TGTGCCAGCAGCCTCGACAGGGGTCGACAGCCCCAGCATTTT | CASSLDRGRQPQHF | . | TRBJ1-5 | TRBV7-2 | TRBD1
TGTGCCACCAGCAGAGATTATCGGGAGGGTCAGCCCCAGCATTTT | CATSRDYREGQPQHF | . | TRBJ1-5 | TRBV15 | .
TGTGCCAGCAGCGCCTACCAGTACCAAGAGACCCAGTACTTC | CASSAYQYQETQYF | . | TRBJ2-5 | TRBV9 | .
TGCAGCGTTGTGGGACTAGCGGGGGGGCGGGCCTACAATGAGCAGTTCTTC | CSVVGLAGGRAYNEQFF | . | TRBJ2-1 | TRBV29-1 | TRBD2
TGTGCCACCAGTGATCCAGACAGGGGGGGGAATCAGCCCCAGCATTTT | CATSDPDRGGNQPQHF | . | TRBJ1-5 | TRBV24-1 | TRBD1
TGTGCCAGCAGCTTAAGGGAGGGGAGGCCGAACTATGGCTACACCTTC | CASSLREGRPNYGYTF | . | TRBJ1-2 | TRBV7-8 | .
TGTGCCAGCTCATTAGATGCCTACGAGCAGTACTTC | CASSLDAYEQYF | . | TRBJ2-7 | TRBV18 | .
TGTGCCAGCAGTCGATCGGGACTCAACGGGGATCAGCCCCAGCATTTT | CASSRSGLNGDQPQHF | . | TRBJ1-5 | TRBV6-6 | .
TGCGCCAGCAGCCAAGAGGGACTAGGCCTGGACATCGGGACGCAGTATTTT | CASSQEGLGLDIGTQYF | . | TRBJ2-3 | TRBV4-1 | TRBD2